The next 10 T cell receptor beta chains were all read from a single sample in a study of shared clonotypes between healthy human individuals. TCRdb keeps only in-frame clones here, not all; method: immunoSEQ multiplex PCR. The profile covers roughly 2.4 million clones, with 90% to 96% appearing a single time and approximately 0.13% taken by the ten largest. Sequenced input: naive CD4+ T cells sorted from blood. Subset of the sample: CD45RA+ positively selected. The receptors shown here come from a man aged 18 to 30 in good health.

The rearrangement uses TRBV30 and TRBJ2-7, with 7 positions matching TRBD1. The CDR3 spans 13 residues. With V trimmed by 3 bases and J by 3 bases, 5 bases remained unmatched. CDR1 and CDR2 (germline): GTSNPN, SVGIG (reference sequence). This CDR3 is CAWSSQGDYEQYF. The CDR3, as DNA: TGTGCCTGGAGCTCCCAGGGGGACTACGAGCAGTACTTC.

The CDR3 is CASSLDYSGGIQETQYF. The CDR3 nucleotides read TGCGCCAGCAGCTTGGATTACAGCGGGGGCATCCAAGAGACCCAGTACTTC. The V call is TRBV5-1, the J call TRBJ2-5; 8 bases line up with TRBD2. Germline CDR1 SGHRS, CDR2 YFSETQ. The CDR3 is 17 amino acids. V lost 0 bases, J lost 1 base, and 8 bases stayed unmatched. Full variable domain (missing parts from reference TRBV5-1 and TRBJ2-5): KAGVTQTPRYLIKTRGQQVTLSCSPISGHRSVSWYQQTPGQGLQFLFEYFSETQRNKGNFPGRFSGRQFSNSRSEMNVSTLELGDSALYLCASSLDYSGGIQETQYFGPGTRLLVL.

This sequence joins TRBV10-3 and TRBJ1-1; perhaps TRBD1 as D (6 bases). Trimming left V 6 bases short and J 1 base short, with 12 bases between. CDR1 ENHRY and CDR2 SYGVKD come from the germline V gene. This CDR3 spans 14 amino acids. The CDR3 loop is CAIRGRGENTEAFF. The CDR3 nucleotides read TGTGCCATCAGGGGCAGGGGAGAGAACACTGAAGCTTTCTTT.

The chain couples TRBV7-2 to TRBJ2-3, with 7 bases lining up with TRBD2. Germline assignment: CDR1 SGHTA and CDR2 FQGNSA. The CDR3 consists of 16 residues. V shed 1 base, J shed 4 bases, and the junction held 8 bases outside the gene matches. DNA of the CDR3: TGTGCCAGCAGCTTAGGTGGCAGCGGGATGGCAGATACGCAGTATTTT. Its protein product is CASSLGGSGMADTQYF.

The chain combines TRBV6-1 with TRBJ1-6; maybe TRBD1 (5 bases). The CDR3 has 17 amino acids. V lost 0 bases and J lost 5, with 14 bases in between. Germline CDR1 and CDR2: MNHNS and SASEGT. CDR3 sequence (DNA): TGTGCCAGCAGTGAAGCCGCCTTCGGGGGGAATAATTCACCCCTCCACTTT. Amino acid sequence: CASSEAAFGGNNSPLHF.

The gene calls are TRBV10-3 and TRBJ2-1; 10 nucleotides match TRBD2. V gave up 5 bases and J gave up 15 bases; unmatched junction bases: 4. CDR3 length: 11 amino acids. Looked up from germline, CDR1 is ENHRY and CDR2 is SYGVKD. The CDR3 loop is CAISTSGTLFF. The CDR3 nucleotides are TGTGCCATCAGTACTAGCGGGACCCTGTTCTTC.

To note about this clone: The sample contains more than one DNA sequence encoding this CDR3. This rearrangement joins TRBV11-2 to TRBJ2-3; no definite D call. V lost 0 bases and J lost 1, with 8 bases in between. CDR3 length equals 15 residues. Germline CDR1 SGHAT, CDR2 FQNNGV. The CDR3 sequence: CASSLEGRGTDTQYF. CDR3 DNA: TGTGCCAGCAGCTTAGAAGGTCGTGGCACAGATACGCAGTATTTT.

The gene calls are TRBV4-3 and TRBJ2-3; 11 nucleotides line up with TRBD2. The V segment lost 2 bases and the J segment 7 bases; nucleotides outside the gene matches: 5. The CDR3 runs 15 residues. Germline V gene sequence: CDR1 LGHNA, CDR2 YSLEER. As DNA, the CDR3 is TGCGCCAGCAGCCAACTAGCGGGGGGCATATATACGCAGTATTTT. It translates to CASSQLAGGIYTQYF.

V and J are TRBV2 and TRBJ2-3, with 8 bases matching TRBD1. Per germline, CDR1 SNHLY and CDR2 FYNNEI. V lost 8 bases, J lost 4 bases, and 11 bases stayed unmatched. The CDR3 runs 15 residues. The CDR3 DNA reads TGTGCCAGCGCGAGACAGGGGATTCAGTCAGATACGCAGTATTTT. Encoded protein: CASARQGIQSDTQYF.

A remark on this clone: Other DNA sequences within the sample encode an identical CDR3. The V call is TRBV4-3, the J call TRBJ2-7, with D perhaps matching TRBD1 (6 bases). The CDR3 spans 13 residues. V dropped 0 bases and J dropped 3 bases, with 6 bases sitting between them. In germline, CDR1 is LGHNA, CDR2 YSLEER. The CDR3 DNA is TGCGCCAGCAGCCAAGAACAGGGCTACGAGCAGTACTTC. Translation: CASSQEQGYEQYF.